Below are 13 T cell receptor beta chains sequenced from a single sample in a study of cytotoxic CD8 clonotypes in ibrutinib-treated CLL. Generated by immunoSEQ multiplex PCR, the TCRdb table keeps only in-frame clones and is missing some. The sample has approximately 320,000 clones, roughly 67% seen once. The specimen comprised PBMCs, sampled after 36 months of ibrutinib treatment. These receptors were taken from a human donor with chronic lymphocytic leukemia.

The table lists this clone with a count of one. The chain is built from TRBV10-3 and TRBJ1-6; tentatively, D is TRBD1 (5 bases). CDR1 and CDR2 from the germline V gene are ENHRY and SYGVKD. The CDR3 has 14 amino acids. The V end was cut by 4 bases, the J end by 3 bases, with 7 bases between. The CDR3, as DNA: TGTGCCATCAGTGGGGACGGCTATAATTCACCCCTCCACTTT. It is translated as CAISGDGYNSPLHF.

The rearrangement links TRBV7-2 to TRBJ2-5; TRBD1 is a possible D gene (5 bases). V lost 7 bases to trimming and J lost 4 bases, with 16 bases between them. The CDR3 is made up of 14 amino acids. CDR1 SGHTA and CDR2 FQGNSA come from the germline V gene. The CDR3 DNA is TGTGCCAGCACCGAACGATTGGGGCGAGAGACCCAGTACTTC. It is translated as CASTERLGRETQYF.

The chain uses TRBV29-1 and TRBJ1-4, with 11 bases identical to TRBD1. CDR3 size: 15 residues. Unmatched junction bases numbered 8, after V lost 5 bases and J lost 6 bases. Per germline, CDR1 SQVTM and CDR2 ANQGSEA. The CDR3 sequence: CSVFRRDRGYEKLFF. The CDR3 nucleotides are TGCAGCGTTTTCAGAAGGGACAGGGGGTATGAAAAACTGTTTTTT.

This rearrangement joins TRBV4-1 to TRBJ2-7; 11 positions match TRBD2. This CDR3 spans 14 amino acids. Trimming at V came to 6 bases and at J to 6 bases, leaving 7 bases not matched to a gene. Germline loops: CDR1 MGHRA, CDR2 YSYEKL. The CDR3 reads CASRKLAGVPEQYF. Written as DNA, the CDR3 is TGCGCCAGCAGAAAACTAGCGGGAGTTCCCGAGCAGTACTTC.

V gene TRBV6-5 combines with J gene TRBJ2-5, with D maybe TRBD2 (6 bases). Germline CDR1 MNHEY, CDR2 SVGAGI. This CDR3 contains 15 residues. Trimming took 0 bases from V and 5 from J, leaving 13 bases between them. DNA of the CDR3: TGTGCCAGCAGTTACTCCTGGAGGGGCCCTGAGACCCAGTACTTC. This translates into CASSYSWRGPETQYF.

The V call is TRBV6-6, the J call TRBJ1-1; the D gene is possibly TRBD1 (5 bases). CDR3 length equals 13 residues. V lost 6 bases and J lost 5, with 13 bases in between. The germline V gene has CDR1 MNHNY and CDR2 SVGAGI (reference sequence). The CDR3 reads CASSPGMGTEAFF. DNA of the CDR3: TGTGCCAGCAGCCCAGGGATGGGTACTGAAGCTTTCTTT.

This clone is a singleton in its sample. Here the CDR3 reads CAGARSGRPQETQYF. The CDR3 DNA reads as TGTGCCGGCGCAAGGAGTGGGAGACCCCAAGAGACCCAGTACTTC. The V gene is TRBV9, the J gene TRBJ2-5, with D tentatively TRBD2 (5 bases). The germline CDR1 and CDR2 sequences are SGDLS and YYNGEE. Trimming took 10 bases from V and 1 from J, leaving 20 bases between them. The CDR3 sequence is 15 residues long. The complete variable domain, with remaining parts taken from reference TRBV9 and TRBJ2-5, reads DSGVTQTPKHLITATGQRVTLRCSPRSGDLSVYWYQQSLDQGLQFLIQYYNGEERAKGNILERFSAQQFPDLHSELNLSSLELGDSALYFCAGARSGRPQETQYFGPGTRLLVL.

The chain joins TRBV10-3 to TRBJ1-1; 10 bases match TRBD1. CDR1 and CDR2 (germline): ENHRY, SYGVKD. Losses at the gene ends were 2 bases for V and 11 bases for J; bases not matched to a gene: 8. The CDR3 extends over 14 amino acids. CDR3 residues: CAISERQGADYAFF. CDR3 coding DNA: TGTGCCATCAGTGAGAGACAGGGGGCGGATTATGCTTTCTTT.

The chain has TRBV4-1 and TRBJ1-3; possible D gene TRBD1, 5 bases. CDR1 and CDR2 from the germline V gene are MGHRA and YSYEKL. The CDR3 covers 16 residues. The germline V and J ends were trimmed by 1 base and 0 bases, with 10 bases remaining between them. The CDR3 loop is CASSQVPGRSGNTIYF. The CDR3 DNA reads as TGCGCCAGCAGCCAAGTTCCAGGGCGCTCTGGAAACACCATATATTTT.

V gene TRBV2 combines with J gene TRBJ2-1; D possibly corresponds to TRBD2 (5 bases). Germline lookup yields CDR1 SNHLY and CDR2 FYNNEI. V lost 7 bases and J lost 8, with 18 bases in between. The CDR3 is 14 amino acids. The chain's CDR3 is CASTLSPTSDEQFF. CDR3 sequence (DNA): TGTGCCAGCACCCTAAGTCCCACTAGTGATGAGCAGTTCTTC.

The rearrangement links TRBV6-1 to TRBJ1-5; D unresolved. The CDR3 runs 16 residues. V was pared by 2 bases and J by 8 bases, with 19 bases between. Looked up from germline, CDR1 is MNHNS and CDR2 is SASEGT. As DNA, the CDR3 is TGTGCCAGCAGTGAACAATTTCGCCGGGCAGAAGAGCCCCAGCATTTT. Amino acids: CASSEQFRRAEEPQHF.

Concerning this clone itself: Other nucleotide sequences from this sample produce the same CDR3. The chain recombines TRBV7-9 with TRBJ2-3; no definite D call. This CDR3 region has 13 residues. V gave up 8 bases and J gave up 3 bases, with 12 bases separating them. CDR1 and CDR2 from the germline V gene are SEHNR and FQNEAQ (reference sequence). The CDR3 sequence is CASSLSGTDTQYF. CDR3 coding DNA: TGTGCCAGCTCCTTATCTGGTACAGATACGCAGTATTTT.

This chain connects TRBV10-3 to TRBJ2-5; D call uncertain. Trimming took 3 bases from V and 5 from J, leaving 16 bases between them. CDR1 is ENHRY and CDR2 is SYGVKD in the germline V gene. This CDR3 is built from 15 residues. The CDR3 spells CAISDPGPPAETQYF. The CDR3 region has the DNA TGTGCCATCAGTGATCCAGGACCCCCAGCGGAGACCCAGTACTTC.